Below, 22 T cell receptor beta chains from the same sample are listed, as sequenced in a study of long-term antiretroviral therapy in people with HIV. The authors ran the immunoSEQ assay, v3.0, at survey level. Method: immunoSEQ multiplex PCR; TCRdb's copy keeps in-frame clones and lacks some. Here the sample spans about 18,000 clones, roughly 91% being singletons. Sequencing used unsorted PBMCs, obtained 3 years after starting antiretroviral therapy. These receptors originate from a man aged 45-60 years with HIV.

The rearrangement uses TRBV7-3 and TRBJ1-6; 10 nucleotides match TRBD1. Germline V gene sequence: CDR1 SGHTA, CDR2 FQGTGA. The V segment lost 5 bases and the J segment 9 bases; nucleotides outside the gene matches: 4. This CDR3 spans 14 amino acids. CDR3: CASSTTGGRSPLHF. CDR3 nucleotides: TGTGCCAGCAGCACGACAGGGGGCCGTTCACCCCTCCACTTT.

J is TRBJ1-1 and V is TRBV27, with a tentative D call TRBD1 (5 bases). V was pared by 8 bases and J by 1 base, with 11 bases between. Germline CDR1 and CDR2: MNHEY and SMNVEV (reference sequence). The CDR3 runs to 13 residues. CDR3 nucleotides: TGTGCCAGCCGCAACGGGGCGAACACTGAAGCTTTCTTT. It codes for CASRNGANTEAFF.

The chain carries TRBV7-8 and TRBJ2-3; a possible D gene is TRBD2 (7 bases). With 5 bases removed from V and 4 bases from J, the gap between germline ends came to 16 bases. Germline lookup yields CDR1 SGHVS and CDR2 FQNEAQ. The CDR3 runs to 15 residues. As DNA, the CDR3 is TGTGCCAGCAGCACAGGTCGGGGGGCGTCAGATACGCAGTATTTT. It yields the protein CASSTGRGASDTQYF.

The chain recombines TRBV19 with TRBJ1-1; TRBD1 agrees at 7 bases. Germline V gene data show CDR1 as LNHDA and CDR2 as SQIVND (reference sequence). The CDR3 has 16 residues. The V and J ends lost 5 bases and 1 base, in that order; junction bases with no gene match: 10. The CDR3 nucleotides are TGTGCCAGTAGTCAACTTACAGGGGCTCAGAACACTGAAGCTTTCTTT. It encodes CASSQLTGAQNTEAFF.

The chain uses TRBV4-3 and TRBJ2-7; 9 nucleotides line up with TRBD1. The CDR3 totals 15 residues. Per the germline V gene, CDR1 is LGHNA and CDR2 is YSLEER. The V and J ends lost 2 bases and 2 bases, in that order; junction bases with no gene match: 4. The CDR3 DNA sequence: TGCGCCAGCAGCCAAAGACAGGGGGAGACCTACGAGCAGTACTTC. Amino acids: CASSQRQGETYEQYF.

The chain is built from TRBV27 and TRBJ2-7; D possibly corresponds to TRBD2 (7 bases). Trimming shortened V by 8 bases and J by 2 bases, and 13 bases separated the two germline ends. CDR3 length equals 13 residues. CDR1 is MNHEY and CDR2 is SMNVEV in the germline V gene (reference sequence). CDR3 bases: TGTGCCAGCGGACTAGGGGGGCCCTACGAGCAGTACTTC. Translating gives CASGLGGPYEQYF.

This rearrangement joins TRBV2 to TRBJ2-7; D possibly uses TRBD1 or TRBD2 (7 bases each). Germline-derived CDR1 and CDR2 are SNHLY and FYNNEI. The CDR3 is 13 amino acids. V was clipped by 6 bases and J by 4 bases, with 13 bases between them. CDR3 protein: CASSTQGGYEQYF. In DNA form, the CDR3 reads TGTGCCAGCAGCACTCAGGGGGGGTACGAGCAGTACTTC.

V gene TRBV30 combines with J gene TRBJ2-1, with 8 bases identical to TRBD2. Per the germline V gene, CDR1 is GTSNPN and CDR2 is SVGIG (reference sequence). CDR3 size: 14 residues. V lost 2 bases, J lost 5 bases, and 5 bases stayed unmatched. Here the CDR3 reads CAWSLSGRDNEQFF. The CDR3 DNA reads TGTGCCTGGAGTCTGAGCGGGAGAGACAATGAGCAGTTCTTC.

A note on this clone: Germline is not matched at one junction end, which may reflect a read error. J is TRBJ1-2 and V is TRBV7-9, with a possible D match to TRBD1 (6 bases). Germline loops: CDR1 SEHNR, CDR2 FQNEAQ (reference sequence). The CDR3 totals 14 residues. The CDR3 region has the DNA TGTGCCAGCAGCTTAGCTGCTGGGGGCGATGGCCACACCTTC. Its translation: CASSLAAGGDGHTF.

This chain connects TRBV19 to TRBJ2-3, with D perhaps matching TRBD1 (6 bases). The V end lost 8 bases, the J end lost 9 bases, and 18 bases lay between the germline ends. CDR3 length: 13 residues. Germline CDR1 is LNHDA and CDR2 is SQIVND (reference sequence). The CDR3 is CASQDRFPRTQYF. CDR3 sequence (DNA): TGTGCCAGTCAGGACAGATTCCCCCGGACGCAGTATTTT.

The V and J genes are TRBV27 and TRBJ2-7; no clear D gene. This CDR3 spans 14 amino acids. Trimming shortened V by 9 bases and J by 3 bases, and 18 bases separated the two germline ends. Germline assignment: CDR1 MNHEY and CDR2 SMNVEV (reference sequence). The CDR3 here is CARPNPQRGYEQYF. As DNA, the CDR3 is TGTGCCAGACCGAACCCCCAGAGAGGCTACGAGCAGTACTTC.

This clone showed up just a few times. The chain couples TRBV2 to TRBJ1-6; the match to TRBD1 covers 7 bases. The CDR3 covers 15 residues. V lost 8 bases and J lost 6; bases outside the gene matches: 10. The germline gives CDR1 SNHLY, CDR2 FYNNEI. The CDR3 here is CASVDRERLNSPLHF. In nucleotides, the CDR3 is TGTGCCAGCGTCGACAGGGAGCGGCTTAATTCACCCCTCCACTTT.

The chain has TRBV25-1 and TRBJ1-1; 7 bases are a match to TRBD1. Trimming took 6 bases from V and 8 from J; bases not matched to a gene: 12. The germline V gene encodes CDR1 MGHDK and CDR2 SYGVNS. The CDR3 is 14 residues long. The CDR3 reads CASSGTVGVVEAFF. CDR3 sequence (DNA): TGTGCCAGCAGCGGGACAGTAGGAGTGGTAGAAGCTTTCTTT.

The V and J genes are TRBV23-1 and TRBJ2-2; the match to TRBD1 covers 10 bases. TRBV23-1 is sorted into the ORF group, with uncertain function. This CDR3 is built from 18 residues. Unmatched junction bases numbered 15, after V lost 7 bases and J lost 4 bases. CDR3 nucleotides: TGCGCCAGCACCCAACCCCGCCCGGGACAGGGGACCACCGGGGAGCTGTTTTTT. Residues: CASTQPRPGQGTTGELFF.

The V call is TRBV11-3, the J call TRBJ2-2, with 7 bases aligning to TRBD1. V lost 5 bases and J lost 0; bases outside the gene matches: 6. The CDR3 has 16 residues. Germline V lookup: CDR1 SGHNT, CDR2 YENEEA. The CDR3 reads CASSRQTGSNTGELFF. In DNA, the CDR3 is TGTGCCAGCAGCCGACAGACAGGGTCGAACACCGGGGAGCTGTTTTTT.

The chain recombines TRBV6-1 with TRBJ1-1, with D uncertain. Trimming removed 2 bases from V and 5 bases from J, with 12 bases in between. CDR1 and CDR2 from the germline V gene are MNHNS and SASEGT. The CDR3 contains 14 residues. The CDR3 loop reads CASSEKRAGTEAFF. The CDR3 bases are TGTGCCAGCAGTGAAAAAAGAGCTGGGACTGAAGCTTTCTTT.

J is TRBJ2-7 and V is TRBV6-5; D gene ambiguous. Between the trimmed V and J ends, which lost 2 bases and 2 bases, there was a span of 10 bases. The CDR3 totals 14 residues. Per germline, CDR1 MNHEY and CDR2 SVGAGI. DNA of the CDR3: TGTGCCAGCAGTTACGGCCCAACGACCTACGAGCAGTACTTC. Protein: CASSYGPTTYEQYF.

This clone was found once. CDR3: CAWSVLGVNQPQHF. DNA of the CDR3: TGTGCCTGGAGTGTACTAGGGGTCAATCAGCCCCAGCATTTT. V usage is TRBV30 and J usage is TRBJ1-5, with a weak D call TRBD1 (5 bases). In germline, CDR1 is GTSNPN, CDR2 SVGIG (reference sequence). The CDR3 runs 14 residues. Deletions cut 0 bases from V and 3 bases from J, with 9 bases between.

The rearrangement uses TRBV27 and TRBJ2-1, with D possibly matching TRBD1 (6 bases). V lost 2 bases to trimming and J lost 1 base, with 9 bases between them. This CDR3 comprises 15 residues. CDR1 and CDR2 (germline): MNHEY, SMNVEV (reference sequence). The CDR3 DNA sequence: TGTGCCAGCAGTTTACCAGGGGTATCCTACAATGAGCAGTTCTTC. Its protein is CASSLPGVSYNEQFF.

This chain joins TRBV7-2 and TRBJ2-7; 9 nucleotides align to TRBD1. CDR1 SGHTA and CDR2 FQGNSA come from the germline V gene. After removal of 5 bases from V and 3 bases from J, the junction contained 8 bases not matched to a gene. The CDR3 covers 15 residues. This CDR3 is CASSPTGGGSYEQYF. In DNA, the CDR3 is TGTGCCAGCAGCCCGACAGGGGGAGGGAGCTACGAGCAGTACTTC.

This sequence joins TRBV19 and TRBJ1-5, with 11 bases identical to TRBD1. Germline V gene lookup returns CDR1 LNHDA and CDR2 SQIVND (reference sequence). V lost 5 bases to trimming and J lost 0 bases; unmatched junction nucleotides: 6. The CDR3 extends over 17 amino acids. In nucleotides, the CDR3 is TGTGCCAGTAGTGGGGACAGGGGGACGGGTAGCAATCAGCCCCAGCATTTT. Residues: CASSGDRGTGSNQPQHF.

V and J are TRBV25-1 and TRBJ1-5; tentative D call: TRBD1 (6 bases). Germline V gene data show CDR1 as MGHDK and CDR2 as SYGVNS. V was clipped by 5 bases and J by 7 bases, with 18 bases between them. The CDR3 has 15 residues. The CDR3, as DNA: TGTGCCAGCAGTATAAAGGACAGAAGGGGCCAGCCCCAGCATTTT. It translates to CASSIKDRRGQPQHF.